What follows describes a single T cell receptor beta chain. These data originate in a study of human versus mouse CDR3 diversity and MHC coevolution. Trimming at V came to 3 bases and at J to 2 bases, leaving 3 bases not matched to a gene. The CDR3 has 15 residues. Germline loops: CDR1 SGHRS, CDR2 YFSETQ. Naive CD4 T cells, CD45RO-negative and CD62L-positive, were flow-sorted from PBMCs. Sequencing was performed with immunoSEQ multiplex PCR; in TCRdb, only in-frame clones are kept and a portion is missing. The profile shows around 74,000 clones, roughly 92% of them singletons. The sequenced material came from naive CD4+ T cells from blood. This sample's subset: CD45RO-negative CD62L-positive naive CD4 T cells. This chain uses TRBV5-1 with TRBJ2-1; 9 bases are a match to TRBD2. The clonotype originates from a person aged 25 to 69 in good health. The CDR3 nucleotides read TGCGCCAGCAGCTACTTAGCGGGGGCCTACAATGAGCAGTTCTTC. Encoded protein: CASSYLAGAYNEQFF.